This is a list of T cell receptor beta chains from one sample in a study of shared clonotypes between healthy human individuals. The assay was immunoSEQ multiplex PCR, and TCRdb's table has in-frame clones only and misses some. The table has 2 million to 3 million clones, 93% seen once. The sample consisted of naive CD4+ T cells from PBMCs. The source is a man younger than 35 in good health. Some clones in this sample may be carry-over from other donors' samples. CDR3s include the opening cysteine and the closing phenylalanine or tryptophan. Size is omitted from some rows. Given values are once, few, many or a class for expanded clones.

abundance: once
j_gene: TRBJ1-1
len: 13
v_gene: TRBV7-3
CDR3aa: CASSLMAGGEAFF

abundance: -
j_gene: TRBJ2-1
len: 15
v_gene: TRBV6-6
CDR3aa: CATLRDSGSYNEQFF

abundance: -
j_gene: TRBJ2-2
len: 14
v_gene: TRBV5-1
CDR3aa: CASSEFANTGELFF

abundance: -
j_gene: TRBJ1-5
len: 13
v_gene: TRBV4-2
CDR3aa: CASSQERWVAQHF

abundance: -
j_gene: TRBJ1-1
len: 15
v_gene: TRBV28
CDR3aa: CASSFPWMMNTEAFF

abundance: -
j_gene: TRBJ2-7
len: 15
v_gene: TRBV5-1
CDR3aa: CASGSPRGGPYEQYF

abundance: -
j_gene: TRBJ2-2
len: 16
v_gene: TRBV9
CDR3aa: CASSATPGANTGELFF

abundance: -
j_gene: TRBJ1-2
len: 14
v_gene: TRBV2
CDR3aa: CASSPDRGNYGYTF

abundance: -
j_gene: TRBJ1-2
len: 14
v_gene: TRBV5-1
CDR3aa: CASSFRDLNYGYTF

abundance: -
j_gene: TRBJ1-2
len: 14
v_gene: TRBV6-1
CDR3aa: CASSEISAVYGYTF

abundance: -
j_gene: TRBJ1-3
len: 16
v_gene: TRBV5-6
CDR3aa: CASTPWGSLSGNTIYF

abundance: -
j_gene: TRBJ2-3
len: 12
v_gene: TRBV5-6
CDR3aa: CASSQNTDTQYF

abundance: -
j_gene: TRBJ2-1
len: 13
v_gene: TRBV7-7
CDR3aa: CASSSGTLNEQFF

abundance: -
j_gene: TRBJ2-2
len: 13
v_gene: TRBV6-1
CDR3aa: CASSIGSWRELFF

abundance: once
j_gene: TRBJ1-1
len: 16
v_gene: TRBV7-9
CDR3aa: CASSLAGTTRLTEAFF

abundance: -
j_gene: TRBJ1-4
len: 16
v_gene: TRBV7-3
CDR3aa: CASSPIPVGNNEKLFF

abundance: -
j_gene: TRBJ1-3
len: 16
v_gene: TRBV5-1
CDR3aa: CASSPVGGFSGNTIYF

abundance: few
j_gene: TRBJ1-1
len: 13
v_gene: TRBV9
CDR3aa: CASSAQGDTEAFF

abundance: -
j_gene: TRBJ2-7
len: 14
v_gene: TRBV9
CDR3aa: CASSPTGQAYEQYF

abundance: -
j_gene: TRBJ1-2
len: 14
v_gene: TRBV6-6
CDR3aa: CASSYMGGVDGYTF

abundance: -
j_gene: TRBJ2-6
len: 17
v_gene: TRBV10-3
CDR3aa: CAISYPHRASGANVLTF

abundance: -
j_gene: TRBJ2-2
len: 14
v_gene: TRBV11-1
CDR3aa: CASSQGRGGGELFF